Listed below are T cell receptor beta chains from one sample, sequenced in a study of early T cells in non-severe SARS-CoV-2 infection. Using its own MiXCR run on the 5' RACE reads, TCRdb lists one record per CDR3 protein. The sample holds tens of thousands of distinct CDR3 sequences, 5% to 6.5% seen once. The input for sequencing was whole blood, taken at baseline. The receptors stem from an adult who was a healthcare worker with PCR-confirmed SARS-CoV-2 infection or an uninfected control (not recorded which). Each CDR3 is given with its conserved first and last residue. The D gene is left open where the match is weak. Rows may omit the clone size; those that give it use once, few, many or a size class.

V gene	clone size	J gene	D gene	CDR3 DNA	CDR3 protein
TRBV20-1	many	TRBJ2-3	TRBD2	TGCAGTGCTAGAGAGACTAGCGGGGGGACAGATACGCAGTATTTT	CSARETSGGTDTQYF
TRBV12-3/TRBV12-4	many	TRBJ2-2	.	TGTGCCACCCCGTCCGGGGAGCTGTTTTTT	CATPSGELFF
TRBV29-1	many	TRBJ2-1	.	TGCAGCGTTGAAGCTCCGGGTGCCTACAATGAGCAGTTCTTC	CSVEAPGAYNEQFF
TRBV3-1	few	TRBJ1-2	.	TGTGCCAGCAGCCAATGGAGGGTTTCTAACTATGGCTACACCTTC	CASSQWRVSNYGYTF
TRBV6-5	.	TRBJ1-5	.	TGTGCCAGCAGTTACGGGGACTCCAATCAGCCCCAGCATTTT	CASSYGDSNQPQHF
TRBV7-9	many	TRBJ2-3	TRBD1	TGTGCCAGCAGGTCTACAGGGGAATCAGATACGCAGTATTTT	CASRSTGESDTQYF
TRBV5-1	few	TRBJ2-3	.	TGCGCCAGCAGTTGGAGTGCCGATGAGGAGTATTTT	CASSWSADEEYF
TRBV6-1	few	TRBJ2-5	.	TGTGCCAGCACCCCAAGGGGAGGCTTCCAAGGAACCCAGTACTTC	CASTPRGGFQGTQYF
TRBV7-2	many	TRBJ2-5	.	TGTGCCAGCAGCTCCCAAGAGACCCAGTACTTC	CASSSQETQYF
TRBV10-3	few	TRBJ2-3	TRBD1	TGTGCCACCCGGGACAGTAATACGCAGTATTTT	CATRDSNTQYF
TRBV3-1	many	TRBJ2-7	.	TGTGCCAGCAGCCAAGGACTTTCCTTGGAGCAGTACTTC	CASSQGLSLEQYF
TRBV3-1	few	TRBJ2-7	TRBD2	TGTGCCAGCAGCCAAGATGTCCCACTAGCGGGGGAGCAGTACTTC	CASSQDVPLAGEQYF
TRBV7-6	few	TRBJ2-7	.	TGTGCCAGCAGCTTAGCGGCGAAGGGGCCTCACGAGCAGTACTTC	CASSLAAKGPHEQYF
TRBV20-1	many	TRBJ1-5	.	TGCAGTGCTAGAGAGAAACAGGGCAATCAGCCCCAGCATTTT	CSAREKQGNQPQHF
TRBV2	many	TRBJ1-5	TRBD1	TGTGCCAGCAGGACAGGGAATAGTCAGCCCCAGCATTTT	CASRTGNSQPQHF
TRBV7-9	.	TRBJ1-5	.	TGTGCCAGCAGCTTAGGTCAGGGTGGCCAGCCCCAGCATTTT	CASSLGQGGQPQHF
TRBV5-5	many	TRBJ1-5	.	TGTGCCAGCAGCTTGATTCCAGGGGATAGCAATCAGCCCCAGCATTTT	CASSLIPGDSNQPQHF
TRBV9	.	TRBJ2-7	.	TGTGCCAGCAGCGTAGGCACAGGCACAGGTTACGAGCAGTACTTC	CASSVGTGTGYEQYF
TRBV5-1	.	TRBJ2-2	.	TGCGCCAGCAGCTTGATAGCAGGGGAAAACACCGGGGAGCTGTTTTTT	CASSLIAGENTGELFF